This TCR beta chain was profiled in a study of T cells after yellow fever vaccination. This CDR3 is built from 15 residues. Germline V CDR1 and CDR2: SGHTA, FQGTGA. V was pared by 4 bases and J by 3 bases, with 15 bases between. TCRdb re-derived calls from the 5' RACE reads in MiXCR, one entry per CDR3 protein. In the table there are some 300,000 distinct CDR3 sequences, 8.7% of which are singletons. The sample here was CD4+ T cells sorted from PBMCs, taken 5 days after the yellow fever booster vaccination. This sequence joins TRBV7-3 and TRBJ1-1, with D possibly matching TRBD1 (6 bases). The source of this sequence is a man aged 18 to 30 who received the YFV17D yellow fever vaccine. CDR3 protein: CASSSHPGVDTEAFF. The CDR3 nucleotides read TGTGCCAGCAGCTCCCATCCAGGGGTTGACACTGAAGCTTTCTTT.